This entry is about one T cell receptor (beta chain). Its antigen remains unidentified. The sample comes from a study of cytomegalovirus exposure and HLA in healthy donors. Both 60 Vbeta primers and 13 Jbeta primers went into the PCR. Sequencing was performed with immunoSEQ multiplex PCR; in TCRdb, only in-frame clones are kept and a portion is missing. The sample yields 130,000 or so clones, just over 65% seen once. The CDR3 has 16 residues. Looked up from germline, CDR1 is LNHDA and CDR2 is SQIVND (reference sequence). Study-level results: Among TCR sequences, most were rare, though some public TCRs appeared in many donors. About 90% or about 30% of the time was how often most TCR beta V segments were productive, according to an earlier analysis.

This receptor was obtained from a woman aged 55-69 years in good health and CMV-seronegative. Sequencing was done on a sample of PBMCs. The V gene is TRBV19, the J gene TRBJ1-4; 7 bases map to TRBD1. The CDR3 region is CATKPDRAPTNEKLFF. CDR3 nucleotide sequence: TGTGCAACCAAACCCGACAGGGCCCCAACTAATGAAAAACTGTTTTTT.